This TCR beta chain was profiled in a study of blood T cell repertoires in COVID-19. Germline loops: CDR1 SGHNT, CDR2 YENEEA. The CDR3 runs to 14 residues. V was shortened by 1 base and J by 2 bases, with 8 bases between the two germline ends. Before being deemed recovered, Cohort 3 donors had two negative PCRs, clearance, or symptom resolution. Generated by immunoSEQ multiplex PCR, the TCRdb table keeps only in-frame clones and is missing some. The data contain a few hundred thousand clones, over 75% of them singletons. The origin of this receptor is a woman aged 40 to 50 who had recovered from COVID-19. This chain joins TRBV11-3 and TRBJ1-2; D not certain. Sequencing was done on a sample of PBMCs or T cells enriched from blood (not recorded which). CDR3 region: CASSLGPENYGYTF. The CDR3 coding sequence is TGTGCCAGCAGCTTAGGTCCCGAGAACTATGGCTACACCTTC.